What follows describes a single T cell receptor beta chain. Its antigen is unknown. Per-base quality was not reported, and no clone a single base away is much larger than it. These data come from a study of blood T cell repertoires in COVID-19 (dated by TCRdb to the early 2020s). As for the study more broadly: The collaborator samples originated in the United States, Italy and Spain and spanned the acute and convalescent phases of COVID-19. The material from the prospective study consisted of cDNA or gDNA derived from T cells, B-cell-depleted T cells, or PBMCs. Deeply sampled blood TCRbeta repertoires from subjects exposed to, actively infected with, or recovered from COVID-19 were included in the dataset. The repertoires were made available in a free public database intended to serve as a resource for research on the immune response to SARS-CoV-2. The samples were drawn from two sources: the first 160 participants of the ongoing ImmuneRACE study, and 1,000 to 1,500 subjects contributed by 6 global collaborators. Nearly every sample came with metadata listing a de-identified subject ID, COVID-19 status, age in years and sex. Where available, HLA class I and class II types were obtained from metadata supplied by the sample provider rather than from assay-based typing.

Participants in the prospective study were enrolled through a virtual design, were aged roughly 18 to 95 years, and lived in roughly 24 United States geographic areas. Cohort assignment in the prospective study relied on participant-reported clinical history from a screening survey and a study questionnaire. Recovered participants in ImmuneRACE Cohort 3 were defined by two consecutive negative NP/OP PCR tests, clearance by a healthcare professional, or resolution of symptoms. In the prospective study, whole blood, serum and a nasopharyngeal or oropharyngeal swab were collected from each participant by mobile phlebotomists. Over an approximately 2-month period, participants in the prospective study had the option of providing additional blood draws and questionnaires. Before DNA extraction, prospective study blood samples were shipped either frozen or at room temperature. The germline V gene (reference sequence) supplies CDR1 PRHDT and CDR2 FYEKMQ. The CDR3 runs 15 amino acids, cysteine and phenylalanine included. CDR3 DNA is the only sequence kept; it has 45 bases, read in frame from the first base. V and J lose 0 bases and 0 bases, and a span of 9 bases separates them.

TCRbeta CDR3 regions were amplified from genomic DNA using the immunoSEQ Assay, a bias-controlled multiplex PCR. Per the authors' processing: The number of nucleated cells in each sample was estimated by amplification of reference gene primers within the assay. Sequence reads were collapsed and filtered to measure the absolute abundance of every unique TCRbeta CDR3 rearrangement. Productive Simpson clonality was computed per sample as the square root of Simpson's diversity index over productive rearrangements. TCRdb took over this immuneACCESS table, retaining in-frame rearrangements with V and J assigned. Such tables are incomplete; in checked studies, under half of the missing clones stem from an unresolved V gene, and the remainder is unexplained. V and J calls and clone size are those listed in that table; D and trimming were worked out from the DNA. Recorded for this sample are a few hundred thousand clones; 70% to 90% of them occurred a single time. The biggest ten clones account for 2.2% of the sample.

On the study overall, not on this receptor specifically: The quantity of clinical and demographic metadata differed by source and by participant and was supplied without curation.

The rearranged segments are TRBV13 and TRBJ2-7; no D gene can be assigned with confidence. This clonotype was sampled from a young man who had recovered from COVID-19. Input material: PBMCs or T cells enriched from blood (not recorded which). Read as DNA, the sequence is TGTGCCAGCAGCTTAGGCCGGGTAAGCTCCTACGAGCAGTACTTC. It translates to CASSLGRVSSYEQYF.